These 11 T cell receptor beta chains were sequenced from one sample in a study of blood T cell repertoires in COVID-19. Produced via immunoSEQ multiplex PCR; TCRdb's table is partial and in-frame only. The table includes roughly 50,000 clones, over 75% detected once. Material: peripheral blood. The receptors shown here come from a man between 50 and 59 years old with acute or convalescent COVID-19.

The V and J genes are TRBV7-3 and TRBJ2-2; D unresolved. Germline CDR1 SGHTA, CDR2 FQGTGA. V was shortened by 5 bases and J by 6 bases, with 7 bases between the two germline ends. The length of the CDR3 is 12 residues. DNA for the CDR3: TGTGCCAGCAGCCTTCTTGCCGGGGAGCTGTTTTTT. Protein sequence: CASSLLAGELFF.

The CDR3 here is CASSRDFTYEQYF. As DNA, the CDR3 is TGTGCCAGCAGTCGAGACTTCACCTACGAGCAGTACTTC. The chain uses TRBV6-2 or TRBV6-3 and TRBJ2-7; unclear D gene. Germline assignment: CDR1 MNHEY and CDR2 SVGEGT. V was clipped by 5 bases and J by 2 bases, with 10 bases between them. The CDR3 totals 13 residues.

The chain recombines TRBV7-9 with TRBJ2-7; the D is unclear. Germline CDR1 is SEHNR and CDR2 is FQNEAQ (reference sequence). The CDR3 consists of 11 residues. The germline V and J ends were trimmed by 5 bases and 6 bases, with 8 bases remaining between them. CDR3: CASSLGREQYF. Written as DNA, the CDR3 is TGTGCCAGCAGCCTCGGTCGCGAGCAGTACTTC.

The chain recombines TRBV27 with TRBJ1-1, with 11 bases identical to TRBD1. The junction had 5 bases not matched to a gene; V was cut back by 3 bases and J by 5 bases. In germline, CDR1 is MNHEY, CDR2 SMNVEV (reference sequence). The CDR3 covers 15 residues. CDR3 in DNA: TGTGCCAGCAGTTTCCGCGGGACAGGGGGGACTGAAGCTTTCTTT. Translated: CASSFRGTGGTEAFF.

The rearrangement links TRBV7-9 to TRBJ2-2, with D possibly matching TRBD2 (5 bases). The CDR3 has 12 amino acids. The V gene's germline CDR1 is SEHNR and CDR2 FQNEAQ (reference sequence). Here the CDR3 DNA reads TGTGGGTCGAGCGGGAACACCGGGGAGCTGTTTTTT. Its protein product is CGSSGNTGELFF.

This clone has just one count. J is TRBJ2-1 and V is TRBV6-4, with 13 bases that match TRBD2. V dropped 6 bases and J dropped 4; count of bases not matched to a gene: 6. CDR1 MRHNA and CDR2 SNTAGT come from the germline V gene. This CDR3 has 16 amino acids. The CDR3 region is CASSLLAGGAYNEQFF. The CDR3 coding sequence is TGTGCCAGCAGCCTACTAGCGGGAGGGGCGTACAATGAGCAGTTCTTC.

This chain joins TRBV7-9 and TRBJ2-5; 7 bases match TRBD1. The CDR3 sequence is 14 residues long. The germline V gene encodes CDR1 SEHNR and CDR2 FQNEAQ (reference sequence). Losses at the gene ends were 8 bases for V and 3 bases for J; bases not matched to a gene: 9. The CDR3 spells CASRKGAAEETQYF. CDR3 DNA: TGTGCCAGCCGCAAGGGGGCTGCGGAAGAGACCCAGTACTTC.

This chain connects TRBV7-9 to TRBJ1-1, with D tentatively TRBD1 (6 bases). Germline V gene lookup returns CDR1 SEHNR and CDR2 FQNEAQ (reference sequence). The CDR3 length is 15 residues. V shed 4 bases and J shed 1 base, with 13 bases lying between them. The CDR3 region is CASSSGQTKNTEAFF. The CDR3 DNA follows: TGTGCCAGCAGCTCAGGACAGACTAAGAACACTGAAGCTTTCTTT.

The CDR3 DNA sequence: TGTGCCAGCAGCGAAGGCCCTAGATCCGGGGCCAACGTCCTGACTTTC. Translation: CASSEGPRSGANVLTF. The chain recombines TRBV7-9 with TRBJ2-6; no clear D gene. The V gene's germline CDR1 is SEHNR and CDR2 FQNEAQ (reference sequence). Trimming removed 5 bases at V and 4 bases at J, with 15 bases between. The CDR3 spans 16 residues.

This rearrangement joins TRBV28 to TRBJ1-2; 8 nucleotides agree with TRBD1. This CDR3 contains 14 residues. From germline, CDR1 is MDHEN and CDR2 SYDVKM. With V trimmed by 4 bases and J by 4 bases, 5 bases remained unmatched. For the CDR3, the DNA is TGTGCCAGCAGTTCCCTTGACAGGGGCTATGGCTACACCTTC. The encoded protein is CASSSLDRGYGYTF.

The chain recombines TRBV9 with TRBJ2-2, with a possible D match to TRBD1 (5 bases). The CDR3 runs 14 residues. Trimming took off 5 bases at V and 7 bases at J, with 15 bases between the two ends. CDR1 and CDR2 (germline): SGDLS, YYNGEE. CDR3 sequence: CASRLGRDGGELFF. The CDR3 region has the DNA TGTGCCAGCAGGCTGGGGCGAGACGGCGGGGAGCTGTTTTTT.